This T cell receptor beta chain came from a study of technical replicates of blood from a few donors. The CDR3 is made up of 14 amino acids. Germline lookup yields CDR1 KGHSH and CDR2 LQKENI. Trimming stripped 3 bases from V and 2 bases from J, with 7 bases between. TCRdb's table, derived via immunoSEQ multiplex PCR, lists solely in-frame clones and lacks some. The sample contains some 64,000 clones, around 93% of which appear only once. Sample: PBMCs. The sequence was obtained from a human donor in good health. Some clones in this sample may be carry-over from other donors' samples. This chain joins TRBV18 and TRBJ2-2; D not certain. CDR3 amino acids: CASSPLLNTGELFF. The CDR3 nucleotides are TGTGCCAGCTCACCTCTACTAAACACCGGGGAGCTGTTTTTT.